This TCR beta chain was found in a study of blood T cell repertoires in COVID-19. Assay: immunoSEQ multiplex PCR; the TCRdb copy retains only in-frame clones and omits some. The data contain hundreds of thousands of clones, around 85% of them singletons. Germline V gene lookup returns CDR1 MDHEN and CDR2 SYDVKM. The junction had 10 bases not matched to a gene; V was cut back by 6 bases and J by 9 bases. CDR3 length: 15 residues. The receptor's source is a woman aged 50 to 60 who had recovered from COVID-19. The sequenced sample was PBMCs or T cells enriched from blood (not recorded which). This chain connects TRBV28 to TRBJ1-5, with TRBD1 matching 11 bases. CDR3 DNA: TGTGCCAGCAGGGGGACAGGGGGGGTCCCGGGGCCCCAGCATTTT. Protein sequence: CASRGTGGVPGPQHF.